Listed here are 21 T cell receptor beta chains from one sample, sequenced in a study of sequential checkpoint blockade in melanoma. Treatment specified: randomized to nivolumab then ipilimumab (arm A) or the reverse (arm B). The repertoire was sequenced with immunoSEQ multiplex PCR; TCRdb's copy has only in-frame clones and lacks some. The sample yields approximately 34,000 clones, approximately 84% seen once. The specimen comprised CD8+ T cells sorted from blood (inferred from file names), sampled from a patient given nivolumab and ipilimumab in sequence. These receptors came from a human donor with melanoma.

The chain has TRBV6-1 and TRBJ2-1; a possible D gene is TRBD1 (6 bases). V was trimmed by 6 bases and J by 4 bases, leaving 10 bases between them. The CDR3 covers 13 residues. Germline loops: CDR1 MNHNS, CDR2 SASEGT. The CDR3 DNA sequence: TGTGCCAGCAGCCTGGACAGTTACAATGAGCAGTTCTTC. It encodes CASSLDSYNEQFF.

The chain is built from TRBV23-1 and TRBJ1-2, with unresolved D. TRBV23-1 is an open reading frame, and its role is uncertain. The CDR3 totals 13 residues. The ends were cut back, 3 bases at V and 4 bases at J, with 9 bases in the middle. In DNA form, the CDR3 reads TGCGCCAGCAGTCACCTGACTCTCTATGGCTACACCTTC. This codes for CASSHLTLYGYTF.

This chain connects TRBV15 to TRBJ1-4, with 9 bases that match TRBD1. Germline lookup yields CDR1 LNHNV and CDR2 YYDKDF (reference sequence). The V segment lost 0 bases and the J segment 5 bases; nucleotides outside the gene matches: 4. The CDR3 spans 16 residues. The CDR3 reads CATSRDGGTGNEKLFF. CDR3 nucleotides: TGTGCCACCAGCAGAGACGGGGGGACAGGGAATGAAAAACTGTTTTTT.

V usage is TRBV28 and J usage is TRBJ2-1, with 9 bases fitting TRBD2. This CDR3 spans 16 amino acids. In germline, CDR1 is MDHEN, CDR2 SYDVKM. V lost 3 bases and J lost 5; bases outside the gene matches: 8. The CDR3, as DNA: TGTGCCAGCAGTTTGAGGATAGCGGGGGACCACAATGAGCAGTTCTTC. Translated: CASSLRIAGDHNEQFF.

This rearrangement joins TRBV13 to TRBJ2-5; 8 bases map to TRBD1. The DNA end favors TRBJ2-7, so the J call may be wrong. The CDR3 is made up of 14 amino acids. Germline V gene sequence: CDR1 PRHDT, CDR2 FYEKMQ (reference sequence). The DNA for the CDR3 is TGTGCCAGCAGCTACGGACAGGGCCGCTACGAGCAGTACTTC. It encodes CASSYGQGRYEQYF.

This rearrangement joins TRBV6-4 to TRBJ2-3; 10 positions match TRBD2. Unmatched junction bases numbered 5, after V lost 4 bases and J lost 4 bases. Germline V gene lookup returns CDR1 MRHNA and CDR2 SNTAGT. The CDR3 has 15 residues. The CDR3 DNA sequence: TGTGCCAGCAGTGTCAGCGGGGGGGCCCCAGATACGCAGTATTTT. This encodes CASSVSGGAPDTQYF.

CDR3: CASSQPGYYGYTF. DNA of the CDR3: TGTGCCAGCAGCCAGCCCGGGTACTATGGCTACACCTTC. The V and J genes are TRBV13 and TRBJ1-2; D is undetermined. The germline V gene encodes CDR1 PRHDT and CDR2 FYEKMQ (reference sequence). The CDR3 is 13 residues long. V lost 5 bases and J 3 bases, leaving 10 bases between the germline ends. Full variable domain (outside the CDR3, taken from reference TRBV13 and TRBJ1-2): AAGVIQSPRHLIKEKRETATLKCYPIPRHDTVYWYQQGPGQDPQFLISFYEKMQSDKGSIPDRFSAQQFSDYHSELNMSSLELGDSALYFCASSQPGYYGYTFGSGTRLTVV.

The chain recombines TRBV9 with TRBJ1-1; 9 positions agree with TRBD1. CDR3 length: 19 amino acids. Germline-derived CDR1 and CDR2 are SGDLS and YYNGEE. V shed 0 bases, J shed 0 bases, and the junction held 12 bases outside the gene matches. CDR3 coding DNA: TGTGCCAGCAGCGTAGTAGGGGCCCGGACAGGGGCGATGAACACTGAAGCTTTCTTT. The encoded protein is CASSVVGARTGAMNTEAFF. The whole variable domain, remainder taken from reference TRBV9 and TRBJ1-1, is DSGVTQTPKHLITATGQRVTLRCSPRSGDLSVYWYQQSLDQGLQFLIQYYNGEERAKGNILERFSAQQFPDLHSELNLSSLELGDSALYFCASSVVGARTGAMNTEAFFGQGTRLTVV.

The J gene is TRBJ2-3, the V gene TRBV2; 9 bases agree with TRBD2. The CDR3 has 18 amino acids. Per the germline V gene, CDR1 is SNHLY and CDR2 is FYNNEI. V lost 6 bases, J lost 1 base, and 14 bases stayed unmatched. The CDR3 reads CASSAVVAGVRGTDTQYF. The DNA for the CDR3 is TGTGCCAGCAGCGCCGTGGTAGCGGGAGTCCGGGGCACAGATACGCAGTATTTT. Based on the CDR3 plus reference TRBV2 and TRBJ2-3, the full variable domain is EPEVTQTPSHQVTQMGQEVILRCVPISNHLYFYWYRQILGQKVEFLVSFYNNEISEKSEIFDDQFSVERPDGSNFTLKIRSTKLEDSAMYFCASSAVVAGVRGTDTQYFGPGTRLTVL.

The chain carries TRBV29-1 and TRBJ2-7; 7 nucleotides agree with TRBD1. The CDR3 spans 12 residues. V shed 7 bases and J 5 bases; nucleotides not matched to a gene: 8. Per the germline V gene, CDR1 is SQVTM and CDR2 is ANQGSEA. The DNA of the CDR3 is TGCAGCGCGAGGACAGGCCGAGACGAGCAGTACTTC. It yields the protein CSARTGRDEQYF.

This clone was counted once. The rearrangement joins TRBV6-1 to TRBJ2-7, with D perhaps TRBD1 (5 bases). The CDR3 is 14 residues long. Trimming removed 3 bases at V and 5 bases at J, with 14 bases between. From germline, CDR1 is MNHNS and CDR2 SASEGT. The CDR3 DNA sequence: TGTGCCAGCAGTGATTGGTACAGGAGCGACGAGCAGTACTTC. It is translated as CASSDWYRSDEQYF.

The J gene is TRBJ1-2, the V gene TRBV27; D gene uncertain. The CDR3 is made up of 14 amino acids. Germline CDR1 is MNHEY and CDR2 is SMNVEV (reference sequence). The V and J ends lost 6 bases and 3 bases respectively, with 14 bases between them. CDR3 coding DNA: TGTGCCAGCAGCTCCTTAGAGGGCCACTATGGCTACACCTTC. Its translation: CASSSLEGHYGYTF.

This chain connects TRBV5-8 to TRBJ2-3, with D tentatively TRBD2 (6 bases). The ends were cut back, 3 bases at V and 3 bases at J, with 17 bases in the middle. The germline CDR1 and CDR2 sequences are SGHTS and YDEGEE. This CDR3 comprises 16 residues. CDR3 in DNA: TGTGCCAGCAGCTCCAAAAGACTAGTAATGACAGATACGCAGTATTTT. It translates to CASSSKRLVMTDTQYF. Drawing the rest from reference TRBV5-8 and TRBJ2-3, the complete variable domain is EAGVTQSPTHLIKTRGQQATLRCSPISGHTSVYWYQQALGLGLQFLLWYDEGEERNRGNFPPRFSGRQFPNYSSELNVNALELEDSALYLCASSSKRLVMTDTQYFGPGTRLTVL.

The chain has TRBV9 and TRBJ2-7; the D is unclear. This CDR3 is built from 13 residues. V lost 0 bases to trimming and J lost 4 bases, with 8 bases between them. The V gene's germline CDR1 is SGDLS and CDR2 YYNGEE. The CDR3 nucleotides are TGTGCCAGCAGCGTAGAAGAGTCGTACGAGCAGTACTTC. Translating gives CASSVEESYEQYF.

This clone was detected a few times. This chain links TRBV19 with TRBJ2-5, with 7 bases that match TRBD1. This CDR3 is 14 amino acids long. The V segment lost 5 bases and the J segment 11 bases; nucleotides outside the gene matches: 14. The V gene's germline CDR1 is LNHDA and CDR2 SQIVND (reference sequence). The CDR3 nucleotides read TGTGCCAGTAGTCCCGGGACAGAATTTTATGAGCAGTACTTC. The encoded protein is CASSPGTEFYEQYF. Looking up the rest from reference TRBV19 and TRBJ2-5 gives the full variable domain: DGGITQSPKYLFRKEGQNVTLSCEQNLNHDAMYWYRQDPGQGLRLIYYSQIVNDFQKGDIAEGYSVSREKKESFPLTVTSAQKNPTAFYLCASSPGTEFYEQYFGPGTRLLVL.

This chain joins TRBV5-1 and TRBJ2-7; possibly TRBD1 for D (5 bases). V was cut by 2 bases and J by 7 bases, with 7 bases left in between. Germline V gives CDR1 SGHRS, CDR2 YFSETQ. The CDR3 consists of 11 residues. CDR3 amino acids: CASSLRQEQYF. The CDR3 DNA reads as TGCGCCAGCAGCTTAAGACAGGAGCAGTACTTC.

J is TRBJ2-7 and V is TRBV6-5; TRBD2 aligns across 7 bases. V lost 0 bases and J lost 3; bases outside the gene matches: 2. The germline gives CDR1 MNHEY, CDR2 SVGAGI. This CDR3 has 14 amino acids. The CDR3 loop reads CASSYSTGGYEQYF. CDR3 coding DNA: TGTGCCAGCAGTTACTCGACGGGAGGCTACGAGCAGTACTTC.

This sequence joins TRBV6-5 and TRBJ1-1; possibly TRBD1 for D (6 bases). The V gene's germline CDR1 is MNHEY and CDR2 SVGAGI. The CDR3 is made up of 15 amino acids. V was trimmed by 5 bases and J by 0 bases, leaving 13 bases between them. The CDR3 sequence: CASSPRTVMNTEAFF. The DNA of the CDR3 is TGTGCCAGCAGTCCCCGGACAGTGATGAACACTGAAGCTTTCTTT.

The chain links TRBV6-1 to TRBJ2-7, with unresolved D. The CDR3 is made up of 9 amino acids. CDR1 and CDR2 (germline): MNHNS, SASEGT. Trimming left V 10 bases short and J 5 bases short, with 6 bases between. The CDR3 sequence is CAISDEQYF. The CDR3 nucleotides read TGTGCCATTTCTGACGAGCAGTACTTC.

The chain has TRBV6-6 and TRBJ2-3, with TRBD2 matching over 8 bases. After removal of 2 bases from V and 8 bases from J, the junction contained 12 bases not matched to a gene. CDR1 MNHNY and CDR2 SVGAGI come from the germline V gene (reference sequence). The CDR3 extends over 16 amino acids. DNA for the CDR3: TGTGCCAGCAGTTACGCCCCAGCCGGGGGGGCGGTTACGCAGTATTTT. This encodes CASSYAPAGGAVTQYF.

This chain joins TRBV5-1 and TRBJ2-7; 7 bases are shared with TRBD2. CDR1 is SGHRS, CDR2 YFSETQ, per germline. The V gene end was trimmed by 0 bases and the J gene end by 3 bases; junction bases not matched to a gene: 6. There are 15 residues in the CDR3. The CDR3 reads CASSLAAGDFYEQYF. The CDR3 region has the DNA TGCGCCAGCAGCTTGGCCGCGGGGGACTTCTACGAGCAGTACTTC. Combining the CDR3 with reference TRBV5-1 and TRBJ2-7 gives the whole variable domain KAGVTQTPRYLIKTRGQQVTLSCSPISGHRSVSWYQQTPGQGLQFLFEYFSETQRNKGNFPGRFSGRQFSNSRSEMNVSTLELGDSALYLCASSLAAGDFYEQYFGPGTRLTVT.